The 21 T cell receptor beta chains presented below share a single source sample, sequenced in a study of blood T cell repertoires in COVID-19. TCRdb's table, derived via immunoSEQ multiplex PCR, lists solely in-frame clones and lacks some. The table lists fewer than 400,000 clones, around nine tenths of them singletons. The sample consisted of PBMCs or T cells enriched from blood (not recorded which). The receptors shown here come from a woman in her 50s who had recovered from COVID-19.

This chain links TRBV5-5 with TRBJ1-2; 9 bases align to TRBD1. Germline V gene sequence: CDR1 SGHKS, CDR2 YYEKEE (reference sequence). With V trimmed by 3 bases and J by 3 bases, 6 bases remained unmatched. The CDR3 is made up of 15 amino acids. The CDR3 here is CASSWQDRGDYGYTF. CDR3 nucleotide sequence: TGTGCCAGCAGCTGGCAGGACAGGGGTGACTATGGCTACACCTTC. The full variable domain, completed using reference TRBV5-5 and TRBJ1-2, is DAGVTQSPTHLIKTRGQQVTLRCSPISGHKSVSWYQQVLGQGPQFIFQYYEKEERGRGNFPDRFSARQFPNYSSELNVNALLLGDSALYLCASSWQDRGDYGYTFGSGTRLTVV.

The chain carries TRBV5-1 and TRBJ2-7; the match to TRBD2 covers 10 bases. CDR3 size: 15 residues. V was clipped by 0 bases and J by 4 bases; unmatched bases: 4. The germline V gene encodes CDR1 SGHRS and CDR2 YFSETQ. The CDR3 DNA sequence: TGCGCCAGCAGCTTGGTTCTAGCGGGGGTGTACGAGCAGTACTTC. Translated, it gives CASSLVLAGVYEQYF.

The CDR3 region is CASSPGGTTDTQYF. The CDR3 coding sequence is TGTGCCAGCAGCCCGGGGGGAACAACAGATACGCAGTATTTT. This chain links TRBV7-3 with TRBJ2-3, with TRBD2 matching 7 bases. J lost 3 bases, V lost 5 bases, and 5 bases had no gene match. The CDR3 length is 14 residues. The germline gives CDR1 SGHTA, CDR2 FQGTGA.

This clone was seen just once. The CDR3 sequence: CASSEARLSYGYTF. The CDR3 DNA follows: TGTGCCAGCAGTGAAGCGCGCTTGTCCTATGGCTACACCTTC. The rearrangement links TRBV6-1 to TRBJ1-2; D remains ambiguous. Between the trimmed V and J ends, which lost 0 bases and 4 bases, there was a span of 9 bases. The CDR3 spans 14 residues. Germline lookup yields CDR1 MNHNS and CDR2 SASEGT.

The chain recombines TRBV12-2 with TRBJ2-7; TRBD2, as called in the table, went unchecked against the DNA. TRBV12-2 is a listed pseudogene. There are 17 residues in the CDR3. CDR3 region: CASRSRGGLRTAYEQYF. The CDR3 coding sequence is TGTGCAAGTCGCTCCCGGGGGGGACTTCGGACAGCCTACGAGCAGTACTTC.

This sequence joins TRBV3-1 (or the pseudogene TRBV3-2) and TRBJ2-1; 14 positions agree with TRBD2. The V segment lost 4 bases and the J segment 8 bases; nucleotides outside the gene matches: 7. CDR1 and CDR2 from the germline V gene are LGHDT and YNNKEL (reference sequence). The CDR3 is made up of 16 amino acids. CDR3 DNA sequence: TGTGCCAGCAGCCCCAGTCGACTAGCGGGGGGGCATGAGCAGTTCTTC. It is translated as CASSPSRLAGGHEQFF.

The rearrangement uses TRBV13 and TRBJ2-5, with D uncertain. Trimming stripped 5 bases from V and 2 bases from J, with 18 bases between. The CDR3 runs 16 residues. CDR1 is PRHDT and CDR2 is FYEKMQ in the germline V gene (reference sequence). The CDR3 DNA sequence: TGTGCCAGCAGCCTCTTCACCCGGCACGGGCAAGAGACCCAGTACTTC. Translation: CASSLFTRHGQETQYF.

This clone was recorded at least ten times. This chain joins TRBV5-1 and TRBJ1-5; the match to TRBD1 covers 7 bases. J gave up 2 bases and V 2 bases, and 4 bases lay outside the gene matches. This CDR3 has 15 residues. The germline V gene has CDR1 SGHRS and CDR2 YFSETQ. The CDR3 DNA sequence: TGCGCCAGCAGCTTTGGCGGACAGGGCAATCAGCCCCAGCATTTT. This codes for CASSFGGQGNQPQHF.

The genes are TRBV7-9 and TRBJ1-3; no definite D call. Germline V gives CDR1 SEHNR, CDR2 FQNEAQ (reference sequence). The CDR3 contains 14 residues. V gave up 1 base and J gave up 7 bases, with 11 bases separating them. The CDR3 region is CASSLVSHGNTIYF. In DNA form, the CDR3 reads TGTGCCAGCAGCTTAGTTAGTCACGGGAACACCATATATTTT.

The chain links TRBV19 to TRBJ2-3; 7 bases map to TRBD1. The germline V gene encodes CDR1 LNHDA and CDR2 SQIVND (reference sequence). CDR3 length: 14 amino acids. Trimming took 0 bases from V and 6 from J; bases not matched to a gene: 3. This CDR3 reads CASSIEQGPDTQYF. The CDR3 DNA is TGTGCCAGTAGTATAGAACAGGGGCCGGATACGCAGTATTTT.

This chain uses TRBV28 with TRBJ1-5, with D possibly matching TRBD1 (5 bases). V lost 8 bases and J 2 bases, leaving 16 bases between the germline ends. There are 15 residues in the CDR3. Germline V lookup: CDR1 MDHEN, CDR2 SYDVKM. The CDR3 protein is CASGAGRKGNQPQHF. Written as DNA, the CDR3 is TGTGCCAGCGGGGCAGGGCGGAAGGGCAATCAGCCCCAGCATTTT.

The chain is built from TRBV2 and TRBJ1-1; TRBD1 agrees at 8 bases. V was clipped by 4 bases and J by 10 bases; unmatched bases: 5. The CDR3 is made up of 12 amino acids. CDR1 is SNHLY, CDR2 FYNNEI, per germline. Here the CDR3 DNA reads TGTGCCAGCAGTGGGACAGGGAAGAGAGCTTTCTTT. Its protein product is CASSGTGKRAFF. Complete variable domain (other parts from reference TRBV2 and TRBJ1-1): EPEVTQTPSHQVTQMGQEVILRCVPISNHLYFYWYRQILGQKVEFLVSFYNNEISEKSEIFDDQFSVERPDGSNFTLKIRSTKLEDSAMYFCASSGTGKRAFFGQGTRLTVV.

This chain uses TRBV5-1 with TRBJ2-3, with TRBD1 identical over 8 bases. This CDR3 region has 14 residues. The germline gives CDR1 SGHRS, CDR2 YFSETQ. Germline trimming cut 4 bases from V and 2 bases from J; bases unmatched to any gene: 3. The CDR3 is CASSTDRATDTQYF. The CDR3 DNA follows: TGCGCCAGCAGCACGGACAGGGCCACAGATACGCAGTATTTT.

The chain combines TRBV5-1 with TRBJ1-2; D gene unclear. Trimming removed 4 bases from V and 1 base from J, with 5 bases in between. Germline V gives CDR1 SGHRS, CDR2 YFSETQ. CDR3 length: 12 residues. The CDR3 loop reads CASSNGNYGYTF. As DNA, the CDR3 is TGCGCCAGCAGCAACGGTAACTATGGCTACACCTTC.

The rearrangement links TRBV27 to TRBJ1-6; D might be TRBD1 (5 bases). V lost 4 bases, J lost 10 bases, and 17 bases lay in between. The CDR3 contains 15 residues. Per the germline V gene, CDR1 is MNHEY and CDR2 is SMNVEV (reference sequence). CDR3 sequence reads: CASSSRPSTGSPLHF. CDR3 nucleotides: TGTGCCAGCAGTTCGAGACCGTCCACAGGCTCACCCCTCCACTTT.

The chain combines TRBV10-3 with TRBJ1-6, with D unresolved. CDR3 length: 13 amino acids. V lost 2 bases and J 10 bases, leaving 9 bases between the germline ends. Germline CDR1 ENHRY, CDR2 SYGVKD. CDR3 sequence reads: CAISEVPLSPLHF. The CDR3 DNA sequence: TGTGCCATCAGTGAGGTTCCACTGTCACCCCTCCACTTT.

The chain couples TRBV28 to TRBJ2-1, with TRBD1 matching over 10 bases. In germline, CDR1 is MDHEN, CDR2 SYDVKM. V lost 2 bases, J lost 3 bases, and 1 base stayed unmatched. This CDR3 has 15 amino acids. CDR3 loop: CASSLRDRGYNEQFF. In nucleotides, the CDR3 is TGTGCCAGCAGTTTAAGGGACAGGGGCTACAATGAGCAGTTCTTC. Using reference TRBV28 and TRBJ2-1 for the parts outside the CDR3, the full variable domain is DVKVTQSSRYLVKRTGEKVFLECVQDMDHENMFWYRQDPGLGLRLIYFSYDVKMKEKGDIPEGYSVSREKKERFSLILESASTNQTSMYLCASSLRDRGYNEQFFGPGTRLTVL.

In its sample, this clone was seen once. The chain joins TRBV9 to TRBJ1-4, with D possibly TRBD1 on 6 matching bases. This CDR3 is 16 amino acids long. The V gene lost 0 bases and the J gene lost 5 bases, with 14 bases spanning the gap. The V gene's germline CDR1 is SGDLS and CDR2 YYNGEE. CDR3 loop: CASSVGGGTANEKLFF. CDR3 bases: TGTGCCAGCAGCGTAGGTGGGGGCACCGCCAATGAAAAACTGTTTTTT.

The chain couples TRBV5-1 to TRBJ1-1, with 9 bases lining up with TRBD1. V was clipped by 4 bases and J by 4 bases; unmatched bases: 11. The germline gives CDR1 SGHRS, CDR2 YFSETQ. This CDR3 is 16 amino acids long. The CDR3 loop reads CASSAEPTGGVTEAFF. Here the CDR3 DNA reads TGCGCCAGCAGCGCGGAACCGACAGGGGGTGTCACTGAAGCTTTCTTT.

The gene calls are TRBV18 and TRBJ2-5; the D gene is possibly TRBD2 (6 bases). This CDR3 is 15 amino acids long. Germline loops: CDR1 KGHSH, CDR2 LQKENI. Trimming took off 6 bases at V and 1 base at J, with 15 bases between the two ends. The CDR3, as DNA: TGTGCCAGCTCCCTAGGATCTAGCGCCCAAGAGACCCAGTACTTC. Amino acid sequence: CASSLGSSAQETQYF.

This clone occurred once. The chain joins TRBV6-5 to TRBJ2-2; 8 bases are shared with TRBD1. CDR3 length: 16 amino acids. Germline CDR1 and CDR2: MNHEY and SVGAGI. The trim removed 2 bases at V and 3 bases at J, leaving 5 bases unmatched. The CDR3 DNA reads TGTGCCAGCAGTTACGTGGACAGGGCCGACACCGGGGAGCTGTTTTTT. Amino acid sequence: CASSYVDRADTGELFF.